This paragraph covers one TCR beta chain sequence. This entry belongs to a study of blood T cell repertoires in COVID-19. Data came from immunoSEQ multiplex PCR; TCRdb stores just in-frame clones and leaves some out. The profile shows 150,000 to 250,000 clones, approximately 80% of them singletons. Per germline, CDR1 KGHSH and CDR2 LQKENI. V shed 3 bases, J shed 4 bases, and the junction held 6 bases outside the gene matches. The CDR3 covers 15 residues. Cohort 3 donors were reported recovered after two negative PCRs, clearance, or symptom resolution. Sequenced input: PBMCs or T cells enriched from blood (not recorded which). The gene calls are TRBV18 and TRBJ1-5; 7 bases align to TRBD1. The receptor was isolated from a man in his forties or fifties who had recovered from COVID-19. The CDR3 sequence is CASSPPATGNQPQHF. Here the CDR3 DNA reads TGTGCCAGCTCACCCCCGGCGACAGGGAATCAGCCCCAGCATTTT. Together with reference TRBV18 and TRBJ1-5, the CDR3 gives the full variable domain: NAGVMQNPRHLVRRRGQEARLRCSPMKGHSHVYWYRQLPEEGLKFMVYLQKENIIDESGMPKERFSAEFPKEGPSILRIQQVVRGDSAAYFCASSPPATGNQPQHFGDGTRLSIL.